This T cell receptor beta chain was captured in a study of CD8 T cells in Susac syndrome. Remarks on this clonotype: The target antigen is unknown.

Peripheral blood CD8+ and CD4+ T cells were profiled by TCR beta sequencing. FACS was used to enrich TEMRA cells, whereas the CD8+ and CD4+ T cells were obtained by negative isolation. The CDR3 runs to 13 residues. V lost 4 bases and J lost 8, with 17 bases in between. The germline V gene has CDR1 GTSNPN and CDR2 SVGIG (reference sequence). When the RNA was reverse transcribed, random hexamers were used with an input of about 0.45 to 1 ug. Across 54 Vbeta and 13 Jbeta, TCR beta CDR3 was amplified with immunoSEQ multiplex PCR. MiXCR, run by TCRdb on the immunoSEQ multiplex PCR reads, gives a single entry per CDR3 protein. The sample carries roughly 140,000 distinct CDR3 sequences, approximately 95% recorded once. Study-wide results and caveats: By the study's own acknowledgment, its TCR sequencing and HLA analysis included relatively few individuals.

This chain links TRBV30 with TRBJ1-2, with D maybe TRBD1 (5 bases). The sequenced material came from CD8+ T cells from PBMCs. The clonotype was recovered from a human donor in good health. The CDR3 DNA reads as TGTGCCTGGACCACCGGGACCCTTACCGGCTACACCTTC. This gives the protein CAWTTGTLTGYTF.